Listed here is a single T cell receptor beta chain. The antigen is unknown. 5'RACE primed from the constant segment yielded TCR alpha and TCR beta cDNA libraries bearing sample barcodes and UMIs. TCRdb ran MiXCR on the 5' RACE reads and lists one entry per CDR3 protein. Of 380,000 or so distinct CDR3 sequences in the sample, roughly 13% were seen once. These data belong to a study of T-cell memory formation after mild COVID-19. CDR1 and CDR2 (germline): SEHNR, FQNEAQ (reference sequence). This CDR3 region has 15 residues. V lost 4 bases, J lost 6 bases, and 11 bases stayed unmatched. Study-wide results and limits: Unconfirmed was the SARS-CoV-2 specificity of second-wave clones that peaked on day 37. The finding that pre-infection memory included some responding clones suggested that cross-reactive memory joined.

V is TRBV7-9 and J is TRBJ1-2, with TRBD1 identical over 7 bases. The sequence came from a young man who had mild COVID-19 (a few samples of this study predate the infection). Cell type and time point are not known. The source material was PBMCs or a T cell subset sorted from them (not recorded which). CDR3 sequence reads: CASSSDQTGYNGYTF. The CDR3 bases are TGTGCCAGCAGCTCCGACCAGACAGGGTATAATGGCTACACCTTC.